These 32 T cell receptor beta chains originate from one sample sequenced in a study of T-cell reconstitution after alpha-beta-depleted transplantation in children. The TCRbeta library was prepared with unique molecular identifiers. TCRdb processed the PCR reads anew with MiXCR; each CDR3 protein has one entry. This table has around 250,000 distinct CDR3 sequences, roughly a quarter appearing once. The specimen comprised PBMCs, sampled before TCRalphabeta/CD19-depleted stem cell transplant. The receptors come from a girl aged 2-10 years with Fanconi anemia, due to receive a stem cell transplant.

CDR3 loop: CASSQEGGGQGETQYF. In nucleotides, the CDR3 is TGCGCCAGCAGCCAAGAAGGAGGGGGCCAAGGAGAGACCCAGTACTTC. This chain links TRBV4-1 with TRBJ2-5; tentative D call: TRBD1 (7 bases). The CDR3 sequence is 16 residues long. V lost 0 bases and J 4 bases, leaving 15 bases between the germline ends. Germline V lookup: CDR1 MGHRA, CDR2 YSYEKL.

The table lists this clonotype with a few counts. The chain employs TRBV3-1 and TRBJ1-1; D remains unclear. Trimming removed 0 bases at V and 14 bases at J, with 10 bases between. Germline CDR1 and CDR2: LGHDT and YNNKEL (reference sequence). The CDR3 runs to 11 residues. CDR3 loop: CASSQDRVTFF. In nucleotides, the CDR3 is TGTGCCAGCAGCCAAGATCGAGTAACCTTCTTT.

The chain uses TRBV30 and TRBJ2-7; unclear D gene. Deletions cut 2 bases from V and 0 bases from J, with 5 bases between. Germline CDR1 is GTSNPN and CDR2 is SVGIG (reference sequence). This CDR3 has 12 residues. CDR3 region: CAWSQDSYEQYF. The CDR3 DNA reads as TGTGCCTGGAGTCAGGACTCCTACGAGCAGTACTTC.

In this sample, this clonotype turned up many times. The CDR3 spells CASSGFFGEASAEAFF. CDR3 nucleotides: TGTGCCAGCAGTGGGTTCTTCGGGGAGGCTAGCGCTGAAGCTTTCTTT. The gene calls are TRBV25-1 and TRBJ1-1; D ambiguous. Germline CDR1 MGHDK, CDR2 SYGVNS. The CDR3 is 16 amino acids. V was pared by 4 bases and J by 6 bases, with 21 bases between.

This clonotype was seen many times. J is TRBJ2-1 and V is TRBV20-1; D is ambiguous. CDR1 and CDR2 (germline): DFQATT, SNEGSKA (reference sequence). Deletions cut 5 bases from V and 8 bases from J, with 13 bases between. CDR3 size: 12 residues. The CDR3 region is CSAFQNTHEQFF. The DNA for the CDR3 is TGCAGTGCTTTTCAAAATACCCATGAGCAGTTCTTC.

Many counts were recorded for this clonotype. This sequence joins TRBV20-1 and TRBJ2-7, with a tentative D call TRBD2 (6 bases). This CDR3 has 14 amino acids. Per the germline V gene, CDR1 is DFQATT and CDR2 is SNEGSKA (reference sequence). The V gene lost 1 base and the J gene lost 3 bases, with 13 bases spanning the gap. This chain's CDR3 is CSARGFGSLYEQYF. In DNA, the CDR3 is TGCAGTGCTAGAGGGTTCGGGAGTCTCTACGAGCAGTACTTC.

This chain links TRBV29-1 with TRBJ1-2, with TRBD1 matching over 8 bases. Germline CDR1 reads SQVTM; CDR2 reads ANQGSEA. V dropped 7 bases and J dropped 3; count of bases not matched to a gene: 7. This CDR3 has 13 residues. Written as DNA, the CDR3 is TGCAGCGCCATGGACAGGGTGGACTATGGCTACACCTTC. This translates into CSAMDRVDYGYTF.

This clonotype has a count of ten or more. This rearrangement joins TRBV3-1 to TRBJ2-3; 13 bases match TRBD2. The CDR3 covers 17 residues. Unmatched junction bases numbered 2, after V lost 0 bases and J lost 2 bases. Germline V gene data show CDR1 as LGHDT and CDR2 as YNNKEL (reference sequence). Here the CDR3 DNA reads TGTGCCAGCAGCCAAGATGGACTAGCGGGGGTCACAGATACGCAGTATTTT. Its translation: CASSQDGLAGVTDTQYF.

Many counts were recorded for this clonotype. This chain links TRBV20-1 with TRBJ2-3, with 11 bases matching TRBD2. V lost 1 base to trimming and J lost 4 bases; unmatched junction nucleotides: 7. The CDR3 extends over 16 amino acids. CDR1 is DFQATT, CDR2 SNEGSKA, per germline (reference sequence). The CDR3 region has the DNA TGCAGTGCTAGAGCGACTACTAGCGGGAGAGCAGATACGCAGTATTTT. This encodes CSARATTSGRADTQYF.

This clonotype appeared a single time. This chain links TRBV29-1 with TRBJ2-4; 8 bases are shared with TRBD1. J gave up 8 bases and V 2 bases, and 5 bases lay outside the gene matches. CDR3 length equals 13 residues. CDR1 and CDR2 from the germline V gene are SQVTM and ANQGSEA. The CDR3 nucleotides read TGCAGCGTTGAAAATCAACAGGGGGACATTCAGTACTTC. Translation gives CSVENQQGDIQYF.

The chain joins TRBV21-1 to TRBJ2-2; the table's D call of TRBD1 was not tested on the DNA. TRBV21-1 is a listed pseudogene. The CDR3 consists of 14 residues. The CDR3 is CARGRSNDTGELFF. CDR3 nucleotides: TGTGCTCGGGGACGGTCGAACGACACCGGGGAGCTGTTTTTT.

The V gene is TRBV29-1, the J gene TRBJ2-5; D remains unclear. The CDR3 extends over 12 amino acids. Germline assignment: CDR1 SQVTM and CDR2 ANQGSEA. Trimming shortened V by 3 bases and J by 3 bases, and 8 bases separated the two germline ends. The CDR3 region has the DNA TGCAGCGTTGATACCACGGAAGAGACCCAGTACTTC. Its translation is CSVDTTEETQYF.

This chain joins TRBV4-2 and TRBJ2-2; TRBD2 agrees at 11 bases. Germline V gene sequence: CDR1 LGHNA, CDR2 YNFKEQ. V was clipped by 6 bases and J by 1 base; unmatched bases: 1. The CDR3 is 15 residues long. The CDR3 sequence: CASRGTSGNTGELFF. CDR3 nucleotides: TGTGCCAGCAGGGGGACTAGCGGGAACACCGGGGAGCTGTTTTTT.

This clonotype was seen at least ten times. J is TRBJ2-7 and V is TRBV20-1; TRBD2 matches 7 bases. Germline-derived CDR1 and CDR2 are DFQATT and SNEGSKA (reference sequence). Trimming took 2 bases from V and 6 from J; bases not matched to a gene: 22. This CDR3 is 18 amino acids long. CDR3 sequence: CSARHPLGDGLETGEQYF. Here the CDR3 DNA reads TGCAGTGCTAGACATCCTCTAGGGGACGGACTAGAGACTGGCGAGCAGTACTTC.

This clonotype has at least ten counts. The rearrangement links TRBV12-3 or TRBV12-4 to TRBJ2-7; D remains unclear. Trimming took off 5 bases at V and 4 bases at J, with 15 bases between the two ends. The length of the CDR3 is 14 residues. In DNA form, the CDR3 reads TGTGCCAGCAGTGGGATAAAAAATCGTTACGAGCAGTACTTC. Encoded protein: CASSGIKNRYEQYF.

This clonotype showed up just once. The rearrangement uses TRBV6-1 and TRBJ2-3; a weak D match, TRBD1 (5 bases). V was shortened by 7 bases and J by 4 bases, with 18 bases between the two germline ends. Germline V gives CDR1 MNHNS, CDR2 SASEGT. CDR3 length equals 15 residues. DNA for the CDR3: TGTGCCAGCACGAACCGAAGGGGTTTTGCAGATACGCAGTATTTT. It yields the protein CASTNRRGFADTQYF.

This clonotype was observed a handful of times. The genes are TRBV11-1 and TRBJ2-2, with a tentative D call TRBD2 (5 bases). CDR1 and CDR2 from the germline V gene are SGHAT and FQDESV (reference sequence). Trimming shortened V by 4 bases and J by 6 bases, and 24 bases separated the two germline ends. The CDR3 covers 18 residues. CDR3 protein: CASSYRPRVRDEAGELFF. Here the CDR3 DNA reads TGTGCCAGCAGCTACCGACCGCGGGTTCGGGATGAGGCCGGGGAGCTGTTTTTT.

V gene TRBV5-8 combines with J gene TRBJ2-7, with TRBD1 identical over 9 bases. The germline gives CDR1 SGHTS, CDR2 YDEGEE. The CDR3 consists of 16 residues. Trimming cost V 4 bases and J 2 bases; bases outside gene matches: 10. The CDR3: CASSGTGGTTTYEQYF. DNA for the CDR3: TGTGCCAGCAGCGGAACAGGGGGCACTACCACCTACGAGCAGTACTTC.

This clonotype was counted ten times or more. CDR3 bases: TGTGCCAGCAGCCAAGGACTGGCGGGGCCCTACGAGCAGTACTTC. As protein: CASSQGLAGPYEQYF. The chain has TRBV3-1 and TRBJ2-7; weak D call: TRBD2 (6 bases). The germline V gene has CDR1 LGHDT and CDR2 YNNKEL (reference sequence). CDR3 length equals 15 residues. Between the trimmed V and J ends, which lost 1 base and 2 bases, there was a span of 12 bases.

The genes are TRBV5-1 and TRBJ1-3; D is ambiguous. The CDR3 is 13 amino acids. Trimming took 5 bases from V and 4 from J, leaving 10 bases between them. Germline CDR1 is SGHRS and CDR2 is YFSETQ. The CDR3 nucleotides are TGCGCCAGCAGTGTGGGGTACGGAAACACCATATATTTT. It specifies CASSVGYGNTIYF.

The chain recombines TRBV20-1 with TRBJ2-7; D is tentatively TRBD1 or TRBD2 (5 bases each). Germline V gives CDR1 DFQATT, CDR2 SNEGSKA (reference sequence). There are 16 residues in the CDR3. The ends were cut back, 6 bases at V and 2 bases at J, with 23 bases in the middle. The DNA for the CDR3 is TGCAGTGCAGCTCGGGACGGACACTTTTTCCCCTACGAGCAGTACTTC. This encodes CSAARDGHFFPYEQYF.

The chain couples TRBV7-6 to TRBJ1-2, with D perhaps TRBD1 (6 bases). Deletions cut 5 bases from V and 2 bases from J, with 9 bases between. The CDR3 sequence is 13 residues long. Per germline, CDR1 SGHVS and CDR2 FNYEAQ. The CDR3 loop reads CASSGRGNYGYTF. In nucleotides, the CDR3 is TGTGCCAGCAGCGGGAGGGGGAACTATGGCTACACCTTC. Variable domain in full (rest from reference TRBV7-6 and TRBJ1-2): GAGVSQSPRYKVTKRGQDVALRCDPISGHVSLYWYRQALGQGPEFLTYFNYEAQQDKSGLPNDRFSAERPEGSISTLTIQRTEQRDSAMYRCASSGRGNYGYTFGSGTRLTVV.

In its sample, this clonotype was seen a few times. V usage is TRBV20-1 and J usage is TRBJ1-2; possibly TRBD1 for D (6 bases). This CDR3 is built from 11 residues. Germline CDR1 DFQATT, CDR2 SNEGSKA (reference sequence). Trimming removed 8 bases at V and 8 bases at J, with 15 bases between. CDR3 amino acids: CSSIQGWGYTF. In DNA, the CDR3 is TGCAGTTCGATACAGGGATGGGGCTACACCTTC.

This clonotype appeared once. V gene TRBV7-9 combines with J gene TRBJ2-7, with D uncertain. This CDR3 is 11 amino acids long. Trimming left V 7 bases short and J 4 bases short, with 8 bases between. Germline values: CDR1 SEHNR, CDR2 FQNEAQ (reference sequence). CDR3 in amino acids: CASTDGYEQYF. CDR3 nucleotide sequence: TGTGCCAGCACCGACGGGTACGAGCAGTACTTC.

This clonotype was recorded at least ten times. The chain has TRBV28 and TRBJ2-5; a possible D gene is TRBD2 (6 bases). The CDR3 has 15 amino acids. Looked up from germline, CDR1 is MDHEN and CDR2 is SYDVKM. Trimming took 5 bases from V and 2 from J, leaving 15 bases between them. CDR3 sequence: CASSQGGTGQETQYF. CDR3 DNA sequence: TGTGCCAGCAGTCAAGGCGGGACTGGGCAAGAGACCCAGTACTTC.

This clonotype was recorded many times. The chain employs TRBV27 and TRBJ2-5; the D is unclear. This CDR3 contains 13 residues. V lost 4 bases and J lost 0, with 6 bases in between. Germline CDR1 is MNHEY and CDR2 is SMNVEV (reference sequence). CDR3 amino acids: CASSSRNQETQYF. The CDR3 DNA reads as TGTGCCAGCAGTTCCCGGAACCAAGAGACCCAGTACTTC.

This clonotype was counted ten times or more. V usage is TRBV15 and J usage is TRBJ2-1, with TRBD1 matching over 12 bases. Looked up from germline, CDR1 is LNHNV and CDR2 is YYDKDF (reference sequence). The CDR3 contains 18 residues. With V trimmed by 1 base and J by 8 bases, 12 bases remained unmatched. In nucleotides, the CDR3 is TGTGCCACCAGCAGAGCCCTATCCGGGACAGGGGGCTTTTATGAGCAGTTCTTC. It specifies CATSRALSGTGGFYEQFF.

This chain connects TRBV25-1 to TRBJ2-5, with D unclear. V was cut by 4 bases and J by 5 bases, with 11 bases left in between. The germline CDR1 and CDR2 sequences are MGHDK and SYGVNS. This CDR3 region has 13 residues. CDR3 amino acids: CASSGGIYETQYF. CDR3 in DNA: TGTGCCAGCAGTGGAGGTATTTACGAGACCCAGTACTTC.

V usage is TRBV20-1 and J usage is TRBJ2-7; a weak D match, TRBD2 (6 bases). CDR3 length equals 14 residues. Trimming took off 5 bases at V and 0 bases at J, with 14 bases between the two ends. The V gene's germline CDR1 is DFQATT and CDR2 SNEGSKA (reference sequence). The CDR3 DNA follows: TGCAGTGCTGTTCTGACTAGTTCCTCCTACGAGCAGTACTTC. Its protein is CSAVLTSSSYEQYF.

V gene TRBV6-5 combines with J gene TRBJ2-1, with D possibly TRBD1 on 5 matching bases. Germline V lookup: CDR1 MNHEY, CDR2 SVGAGI. The CDR3 contains 16 residues. V was pared by 2 bases and J by 8 bases, with 19 bases between. This chain's CDR3 is CASSYGLTATVYEQFF. CDR3 bases: TGTGCCAGCAGTTACGGGTTGACAGCCACGGTATATGAGCAGTTCTTC.

DNA for the CDR3: TGCAGTGCTAGGGACGAGACTAGCGCCTACAATGAGCAGTTCTTC. Protein: CSARDETSAYNEQFF. V gene TRBV20-1 combines with J gene TRBJ2-1, with 8 bases that match TRBD2. The CDR3 is 15 amino acids. J gave up 2 bases and V 3 bases, and 6 bases lay outside the gene matches. Germline V gives CDR1 DFQATT, CDR2 SNEGSKA (reference sequence).

The chain has TRBV20-1 and TRBJ1-2; possible D gene TRBD1, 5 bases. V was clipped by 5 bases and J by 4 bases, with 5 bases between them. Germline loops: CDR1 DFQATT, CDR2 SNEGSKA (reference sequence). The CDR3 contains 10 residues. CDR3 nucleotides: TGCAGTGCTGGGACCTATGGCTACACCTTC. Its protein product is CSAGTYGYTF.